This T cell receptor beta chain was sequenced in a study of shared clonotypes between healthy human individuals. In the study overall: A couple of women and three men aged 18 to 49 served as donors.

On this clone itself: Its antigen is not identified.

The CD4+ fraction was divided into a CD45RA+ naive subset and a CD45RA-negative memory subset. Study findings and constraints: Clonotypes which were not shared had lower generation probabilities than clonotypes that all four donors shared.

The V segment lost 4 bases and the J segment 0 bases; nucleotides outside the gene matches: 4. The CDR3 is 15 residues long. Germline CDR1 reads MDHEN; CDR2 reads SYDVKM. Clones were sequenced by immunoSEQ multiplex PCR, and TCRdb holds only the in-frame ones, with some missing. This sample has 950,000 to 1,300,000 clones, with around four fifths found just once. Sample: memory CD4+ T cells sorted from blood. Stated subset: CD45RA-negative fraction. This clonotype was sampled from a man between 18 and 35 years old in good health. The gene calls are TRBV28 and TRBJ1-2, with TRBD1 matching 8 bases. The CDR3 region is CASSSSGGANYGYTF. The DNA for the CDR3 is TGTGCCAGCAGTTCCTCAGGGGGCGCTAACTATGGCTACACCTTC.